This TCR beta chain stems from a study of cytomegalovirus exposure and HLA in healthy donors. The study, taken as a whole, reports: According to the study, around 180 TCR beta chains were cytomegalovirus-associated. V- and J-gene trimming of TCR beta was linked (in a later analysis) to a missense DCLRE1C variant.

V was cut by 2 bases and J by 2 bases, with 10 bases left in between. This CDR3 is built from 14 residues. Germline assignment: CDR1 MDHEN and CDR2 SYDVKM. As regards this clone: The target antigen is unknown.

PCR amplification relied on 60 Vbeta primers (plus 13 Jbeta primers). Here immunoSEQ multiplex PCR was the method, and the copy in TCRdb shows in-frame clones only, minus some. The sample shows about 190,000 clones, more than 70% of them seen only once. J is TRBJ2-7 and V is TRBV28; possible D gene TRBD1, 6 bases. The sequenced sample was PBMCs. The receptor was derived from a middle-aged woman in good health and CMV-seronegative. The CDR3 region is CASSLGGTTYEQYF. DNA for the CDR3: TGTGCCAGCAGTTTAGGTGGGACAACCTACGAGCAGTACTTC.